Listed here is a single T cell receptor beta chain. As yet, its antigen is unknown. This sample stems from a study of OX40 agonist ivuxolimab in advanced cancers. Study details: The treatment was a fully human IgG2 OX40 agonist, ivuxolimab. The mean age was approximately 60 years, ranging from about 23 to 79, with 82.7% of participants male.

Blood specimens came from baseline, cycle 4 day 1, and cycle 7 day 1. Produced via immunoSEQ multiplex PCR; TCRdb's table is partial and in-frame only. The table lists about 76,000 clones, about 91% of them singletons, with 0.15% to 0.2% in the top ten. Per the germline V gene, CDR1 is SGHRS and CDR2 is YFSETQ. There are 16 residues in the CDR3. V was pared by 1 base and J by 0 bases, with 13 bases between. Study observations and caveats: Nonresponders, in some cases, also had low normalized T-cell clonal expansion.

J is TRBJ2-5 and V is TRBV5-1; no clear D. The sequence came from an adult with an advanced solid tumor such as melanoma, head and neck, liver or kidney cancer. Here the sequenced sample was CD4+ or CD8+ T cells sorted from blood, taken in a trial of the OX40 agonist ivuxolimab. The CDR3 sequence is CASSLSSPSNQETQYF. The CDR3 DNA reads as TGCGCCAGCAGCTTGAGTTCGCCCTCTAACCAAGAGACCCAGTACTTC. Together with reference TRBV5-1 and TRBJ2-5, the CDR3 gives the full variable domain: KAGVTQTPRYLIKTRGQQVTLSCSPISGHRSVSWYQQTPGQGLQFLFEYFSETQRNKGNFPGRFSGRQFSNSRSEMNVSTLELGDSALYLCASSLSSPSNQETQYFGPGTRLLVL.